This paragraph covers one T cell receptor (beta chain) sequence. J was trimmed by 10 bases and V by 5 bases; bases with no gene match: 8. The length of the CDR3 is 13 residues. CDR1 is MNHEY and CDR2 is SMNVEV in the germline V gene (reference sequence). The source of the sample is a study of blood T cell repertoires in COVID-19. The overall study: COVID-19 samples from acute and convalescent phases originated in the United States, Italy and Spain.

Only in-frame clones appear in the TCRdb table, and some are missing; sequencing was by immunoSEQ multiplex PCR. The sample has 250,000 to 350,000 clones; about 88% are singletons. The rearrangement uses TRBV27 and TRBJ1-1; TRBD1 matches 9 bases. The source material was peripheral blood. The sequence was obtained from a woman younger than 45 with COVID-19, enrolled during active disease. CDR3 protein: CASSGQGWKGAFF. The CDR3 DNA reads as TGTGCCAGCAGTGGACAGGGGTGGAAGGGAGCTTTCTTT.